Below are 3 T cell receptor beta chains sequenced from a single sample in a study of CD8 T cells in ankylosing spondylitis. TCRdb re-called the 5' RACE reads through MiXCR, storing one row per CDR3 protein. This table holds 130,000 or so distinct CDR3 sequences, roughly 7.3% found once. Sequencing used blood, either unsorted or a sorted T cell fraction (not recorded which). The origin of the receptors is a male donor with ankylosing spondylitis or in good health (not recorded which).

This clonotype was recorded many times. The rearrangement joins TRBV30 to TRBJ1-2, with no clear D. Germline lookup yields CDR1 GTSNPN and CDR2 SVGIG (reference sequence). CDR3 length: 11 amino acids. The ends were cut back, 2 bases at V and 7 bases at J, with 8 bases in the middle. The CDR3, as DNA: TGTGCCTGGAGTCTCACTGGTGGCTACACCTTC. Its protein product is CAWSLTGGYTF.

This clonotype was seen more than once but under ten times. The genes are TRBV18 and TRBJ2-7; D is possibly TRBD2 (5 bases). The CDR3 is 14 amino acids. Trimming left V 4 bases short and J 0 bases short, with 10 bases between. The germline V gene encodes CDR1 KGHSH and CDR2 LQKENI. The CDR3 here is CASSRPAGSYEQYF. In DNA form, the CDR3 reads TGTGCCAGCTCACGACCGGCGGGCTCCTACGAGCAGTACTTC.

This clonotype appeared many times. This chain connects TRBV20-1 to TRBJ2-3; TRBD2 matches at 8 bases. Germline V CDR1 and CDR2: DFQATT, SNEGSKA (reference sequence). V shed 6 bases and J 7 bases; nucleotides not matched to a gene: 9. The CDR3 runs 13 residues. CDR3 in amino acids: CSAPLGRENTQYF. The CDR3 region has the DNA TGCAGTGCCCCGCTCGGGAGGGAAAATACGCAGTATTTT.